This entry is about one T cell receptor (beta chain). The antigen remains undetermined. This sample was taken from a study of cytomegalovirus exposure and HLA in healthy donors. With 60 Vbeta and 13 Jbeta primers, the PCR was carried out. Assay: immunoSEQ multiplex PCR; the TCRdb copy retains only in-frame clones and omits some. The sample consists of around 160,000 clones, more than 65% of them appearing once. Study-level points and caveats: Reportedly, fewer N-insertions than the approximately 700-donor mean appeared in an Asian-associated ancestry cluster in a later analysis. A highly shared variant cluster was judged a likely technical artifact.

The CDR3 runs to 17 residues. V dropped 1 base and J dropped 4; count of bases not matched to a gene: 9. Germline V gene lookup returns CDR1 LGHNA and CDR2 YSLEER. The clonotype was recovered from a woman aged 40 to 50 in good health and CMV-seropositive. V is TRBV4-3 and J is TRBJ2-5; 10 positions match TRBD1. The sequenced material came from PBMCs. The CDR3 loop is CASSQALPGQGPETQYF. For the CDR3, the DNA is TGCGCCAGCAGCCAAGCCCTACCGGGACAGGGGCCAGAGACCCAGTACTTC.